What follows are 10 T cell receptor beta chains derived from one specimen sequenced in a study of blood T cell repertoires in COVID-19. Clones were read by immunoSEQ multiplex PCR, and TCRdb kept only the in-frame ones, dropping some. This table has approximately 200,000 clones, 70% to 90% appearing once. Source material: peripheral blood. The origin of the receptors is a human donor with active or convalescent COVID-19. The donor label of this sample is uncertain.

This chain joins TRBV5-6 and TRBJ1-2, with TRBD1 matching over 7 bases. The germline V gene encodes CDR1 SGHDT and CDR2 YYEEEE. The CDR3 extends over 13 amino acids. Trimming at V came to 5 bases and at J to 8 bases, leaving 9 bases not matched to a gene. Written as DNA, the CDR3 is TGTGCCAGCAGTTTACAGAGCAGGGGGGGCTACACCTTC. This codes for CASSLQSRGGYTF. Based on the CDR3 plus reference TRBV5-6 and TRBJ1-2, the full variable domain is DAGVTQSPTHLIKTRGQQVTLRCSPKSGHDTVSWYQQALGQGPQFIFQYYEEEERQRGNFPDRFSGHQFPNYSSELNVNALLLGDSALYLCASSLQSRGGYTFGSGTRLTVV.

This clone was observed a handful of times. The rearrangement uses TRBV30 and TRBJ2-5, with TRBD2 matching over 9 bases. J was trimmed by 7 bases and V by 3 bases; bases with no gene match: 15. CDR3 length: 16 amino acids. Per germline, CDR1 GTSNPN and CDR2 SVGIG (reference sequence). The CDR3: CAWRRIGGRARGTQYF. DNA of the CDR3: TGTGCCTGGAGGAGGATTGGCGGGAGGGCCCGGGGGACCCAGTACTTC.

The V gene is TRBV6-5, the J gene TRBJ2-7; possibly TRBD1 for D (7 bases). Trimming took off 4 bases at V and 5 bases at J, with 18 bases between the two ends. From germline, CDR1 is MNHEY and CDR2 SVGAGI. The CDR3 loop spans 15 amino acids. This chain's CDR3 is CASSSNGGRGDEQYF. DNA of the CDR3: TGTGCCAGCAGTTCAAATGGTGGCAGGGGGGACGAGCAGTACTTC.

The V gene is TRBV6-2 or TRBV6-3, the J gene TRBJ2-3; 15 nucleotides align to TRBD2. Trimming removed 5 bases from V and 5 bases from J; junction bases left unmatched: 17. The CDR3 spans 20 residues. Germline lookup yields CDR1 MNHEY and CDR2 SVGEGT. This CDR3 reads CASSQPLSGLAGGAKDTQYF. The DNA for the CDR3 is TGTGCCAGCAGTCAACCTCTCTCGGGACTAGCGGGGGGAGCCAAAGATACGCAGTATTTT.

The chain is built from TRBV24-1 and TRBJ2-3, with D perhaps matching TRBD2 (7 bases). V lost 0 bases to trimming and J lost 1 base, with 13 bases between them. The CDR3 extends over 17 amino acids. Germline assignment: CDR1 KGHDR and CDR2 SFDVKD. As DNA, the CDR3 is TGTGCCACCAGTGATTTGCCTGGGGAGGGGGGCACAGATACGCAGTATTTT. Residues: CATSDLPGEGGTDTQYF.

A single count supports this clone. The chain is built from TRBV5-4 and TRBJ2-3; D unclear. Trimming left V 0 bases short and J 0 bases short, with 5 bases between. The CDR3 runs to 14 residues. Germline loops: CDR1 SGHNT, CDR2 YYREEE (reference sequence). The CDR3 loop is CASSLDRSTDTQYF. The DNA of the CDR3 is TGTGCCAGCAGCTTGGACAGAAGCACAGATACGCAGTATTTT.

The genes are TRBV14 and TRBJ1-2; 8 bases align to TRBD1. The V gene's germline CDR1 is SGHDN and CDR2 FVKESK. V lost 4 bases to trimming and J lost 9 bases; unmatched junction nucleotides: 4. The CDR3 is 12 amino acids. CDR3 DNA: TGTGCCAGCAGCCCAGGGGGCATCAGCTACACCTTC. Translation: CASSPGGISYTF.

This clone was seen a single time. The CDR3 loop is CASSSQGGNEKLFF. CDR3 sequence (DNA): TGTGCCAGCAGTTCCCAGGGAGGTAATGAAAAACTGTTTTTT. The chain couples TRBV28 to TRBJ1-4, with a possible D match to TRBD1 (5 bases). Germline V gene data show CDR1 as MDHEN and CDR2 as SYDVKM. This CDR3 is built from 14 residues. V was shortened by 4 bases and J by 4 bases, with 10 bases between the two germline ends. The variable domain in full, completed from reference TRBV28 and TRBJ1-4, reads DVKVTQSSRYLVKRTGEKVFLECVQDMDHENMFWYRQDPGLGLRLIYFSYDVKMKEKGDIPEGYSVSREKKERFSLILESASTNQTSMYLCASSSQGGNEKLFFGSGTQLSVL.

V and J are TRBV3-1 (or the pseudogene TRBV3-2) and TRBJ1-2; possible D gene TRBD1, 5 bases. This CDR3 is 14 amino acids long. The V gene's germline CDR1 is LGHDT and CDR2 YNNKEL (reference sequence). The V end lost 6 bases, the J end lost 7 bases, and 18 bases lay between the germline ends. The CDR3 here is CASSRDVGRFGYTF. The CDR3 coding sequence is TGTGCCAGCAGTCGTGATGTGGGGCGGTTTGGCTACACCTTC.

The rearrangement uses TRBV19 and TRBJ2-1; 8 bases align to TRBD2. CDR1 and CDR2 from the germline V gene are LNHDA and SQIVND (reference sequence). With V trimmed by 3 bases and J by 7 bases, 5 bases remained unmatched. The CDR3 contains 14 residues. The CDR3 sequence: CASSIHGGANEQFF. CDR3 coding DNA: TGTGCCAGTAGTATTCACGGGGGGGCTAATGAGCAGTTCTTC. Filled out from reference TRBV19 and TRBJ2-1, the complete variable domain reads DGGITQSPKYLFRKEGQNVTLSCEQNLNHDAMYWYRQDPGQGLRLIYYSQIVNDFQKGDIAEGYSVSREKKESFPLTVTSAQKNPTAFYLCASSIHGGANEQFFGPGTRLTVL.